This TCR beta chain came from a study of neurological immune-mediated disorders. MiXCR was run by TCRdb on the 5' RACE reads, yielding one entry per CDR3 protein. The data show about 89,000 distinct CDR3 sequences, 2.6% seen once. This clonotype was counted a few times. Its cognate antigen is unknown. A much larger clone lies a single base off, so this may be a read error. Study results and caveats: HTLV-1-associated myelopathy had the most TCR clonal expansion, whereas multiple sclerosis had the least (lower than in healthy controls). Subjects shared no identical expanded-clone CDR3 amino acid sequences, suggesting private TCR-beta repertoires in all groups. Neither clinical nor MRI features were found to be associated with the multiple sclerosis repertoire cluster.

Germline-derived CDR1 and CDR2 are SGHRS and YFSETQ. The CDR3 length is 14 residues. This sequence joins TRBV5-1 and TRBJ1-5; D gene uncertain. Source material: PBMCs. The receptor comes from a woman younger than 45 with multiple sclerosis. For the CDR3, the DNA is TGCGCCAGCAGCTTGGCCGAAGGAGGGCAGCCCCAGAATTTT. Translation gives CASSLAEGGQPQNF.